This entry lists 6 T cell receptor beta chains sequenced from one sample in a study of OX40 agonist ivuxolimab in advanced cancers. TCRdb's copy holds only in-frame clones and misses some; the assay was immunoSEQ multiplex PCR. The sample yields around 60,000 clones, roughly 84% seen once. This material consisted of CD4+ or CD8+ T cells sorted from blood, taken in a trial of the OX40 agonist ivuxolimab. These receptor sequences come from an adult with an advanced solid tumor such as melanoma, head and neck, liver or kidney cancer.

The CDR3 nucleotides read TGCGCCAGCAGCGTAGAACCAGTTAGCACAGATACGCAGTATTTT. Translation gives CASSVEPVSTDTQYF. This chain links TRBV5-1 with TRBJ2-3; D is unresolved. The CDR3 length is 15 residues. CDR1 and CDR2 (germline): SGHRS, YFSETQ. Trimming took 4 bases from V and 0 from J, leaving 12 bases between them.

In nucleotides, the CDR3 is TGTGCCAGCAGTTACTCGCGCACCGGGGGCTACGAGCAGTACTTC. Translating it yields CASSYSRTGGYEQYF. V gene TRBV6-5 combines with J gene TRBJ2-7; TRBD2 is a possible D gene (6 bases). V was pared by 0 bases and J by 3 bases, with 12 bases between. This CDR3 is 15 amino acids long. Germline V gene lookup returns CDR1 MNHEY and CDR2 SVGAGI.

This CDR3 is CASSSLGGASTDTQYF. The CDR3 nucleotides read TGCGCCAGCAGCTCCCTCGGAGGGGCTAGCACAGATACGCAGTATTTT. The rearrangement uses TRBV5-1 and TRBJ2-3; possibly TRBD2 for D (6 bases). The germline CDR1 and CDR2 sequences are SGHRS and YFSETQ. The CDR3 is made up of 16 amino acids. Trimming pared 3 bases from V and 0 bases from J, leaving 14 bases between.

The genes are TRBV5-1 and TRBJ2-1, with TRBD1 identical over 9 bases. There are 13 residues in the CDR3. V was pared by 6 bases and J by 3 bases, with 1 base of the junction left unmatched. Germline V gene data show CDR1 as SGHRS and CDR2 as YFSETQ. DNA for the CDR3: TGCGCCAGCAAGGGACAGGGCTACAATGAGCAGTTCTTC. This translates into CASKGQGYNEQFF.

The CDR3 region is CASSQGWSQGDAEAFF. DNA for the CDR3: TGCGCCAGCAGCCAAGGATGGAGCCAGGGAGATGCTGAAGCTTTCTTT. The rearrangement joins TRBV4-1 to TRBJ1-1, with TRBD1 as a possible D gene (5 bases). The CDR3 loop spans 16 amino acids. Germline assignment: CDR1 MGHRA and CDR2 YSYEKL. Trimming shortened V by 1 base and J by 6 bases, and 18 bases separated the two germline ends.

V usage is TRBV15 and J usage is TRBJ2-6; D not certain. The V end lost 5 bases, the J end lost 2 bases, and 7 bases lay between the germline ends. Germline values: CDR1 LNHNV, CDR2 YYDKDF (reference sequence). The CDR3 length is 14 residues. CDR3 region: CATSRSPGANVLTF. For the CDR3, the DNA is TGTGCCACCAGCCGGTCTCCTGGGGCCAACGTCCTGACTTTC.